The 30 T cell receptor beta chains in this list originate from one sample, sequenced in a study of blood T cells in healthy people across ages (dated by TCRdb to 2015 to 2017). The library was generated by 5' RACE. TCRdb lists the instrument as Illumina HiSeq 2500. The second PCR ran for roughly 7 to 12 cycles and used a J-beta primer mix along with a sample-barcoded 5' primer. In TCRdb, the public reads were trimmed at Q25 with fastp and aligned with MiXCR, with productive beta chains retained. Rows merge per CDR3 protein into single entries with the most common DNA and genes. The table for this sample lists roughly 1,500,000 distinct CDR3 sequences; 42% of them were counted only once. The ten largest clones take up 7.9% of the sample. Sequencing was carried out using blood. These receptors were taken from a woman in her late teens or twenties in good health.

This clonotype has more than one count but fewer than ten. CDR3 nucleotides: TGCGCCAGCAGCCAAGGCCCCCTCTCCTACAATGAGCAGTTCTTC. Residues: CASSQGPLSYNEQFF. The chain has TRBV4-1 and TRBJ2-1; D unresolved. The germline gives CDR1 MGHRA, CDR2 YSYEKL. Trimming took 1 base from V and 0 from J, leaving 7 bases between them. CDR3 length: 15 amino acids.

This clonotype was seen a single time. In DNA, the CDR3 is TGTGCCAGCAGTTATTACCTCAACCCGGGACAGGGCGGCGGCTACACCTTC. Protein sequence: CASSYYLNPGQGGGYTF. The genes are TRBV6-6 and TRBJ1-2; TRBD1 matches at 9 bases. The V gene's germline CDR1 is MNHNY and CDR2 SVGAGI (reference sequence). After removal of 3 bases from V and 8 bases from J, the junction contained 16 bases not matched to a gene. This CDR3 region has 17 residues.

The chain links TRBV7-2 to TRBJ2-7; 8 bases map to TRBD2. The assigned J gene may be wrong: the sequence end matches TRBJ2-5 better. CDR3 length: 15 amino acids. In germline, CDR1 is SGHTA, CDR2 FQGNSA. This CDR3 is CASSLSRTSYKTQYF. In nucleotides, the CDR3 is TGTGCCAGCAGCTTATCCCGGACTAGCTATAAGACCCAGTACTTC.

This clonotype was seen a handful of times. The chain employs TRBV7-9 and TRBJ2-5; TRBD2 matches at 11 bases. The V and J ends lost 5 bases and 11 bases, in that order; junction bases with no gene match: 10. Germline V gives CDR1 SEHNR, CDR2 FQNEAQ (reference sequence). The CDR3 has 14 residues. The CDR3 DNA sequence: TGTGCCAGCAGCCCGGGACTAGCGGCAGAGGAGCAGTACTTC. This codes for CASSPGLAAEEQYF.

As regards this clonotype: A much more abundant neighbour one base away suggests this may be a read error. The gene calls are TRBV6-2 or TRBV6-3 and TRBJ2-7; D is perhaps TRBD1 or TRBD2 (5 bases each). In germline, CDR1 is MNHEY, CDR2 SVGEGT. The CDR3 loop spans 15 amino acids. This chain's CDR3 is CASGRGASFSDEQYF. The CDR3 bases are TGTGCCAGCGGAAGGGGAGCTTCCTTCTCCGACGAGCAGTACTTC.

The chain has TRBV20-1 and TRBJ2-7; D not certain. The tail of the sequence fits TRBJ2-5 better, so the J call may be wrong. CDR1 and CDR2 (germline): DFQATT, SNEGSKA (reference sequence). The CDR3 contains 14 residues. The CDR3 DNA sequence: TGCAGTGCTAGAGATTCAACAGCCGATGGGACCCAGTACTTC. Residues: CSARDSTADGTQYF.

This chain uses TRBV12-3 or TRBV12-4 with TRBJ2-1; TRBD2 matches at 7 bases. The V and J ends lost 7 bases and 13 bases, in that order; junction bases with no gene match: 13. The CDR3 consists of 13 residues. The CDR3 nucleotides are TGTGCCAGCACCCCTAGCGGTCGACCCAGACAGTTCTTC. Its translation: CASTPSGRPRQFF.

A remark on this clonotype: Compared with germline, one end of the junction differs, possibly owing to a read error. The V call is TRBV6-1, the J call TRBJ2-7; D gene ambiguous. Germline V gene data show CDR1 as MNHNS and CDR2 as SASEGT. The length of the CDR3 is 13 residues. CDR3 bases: TGTGCCAGCAGTAAAGACACCCCCTACAAGCAGTACTTC. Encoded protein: CASSKDTPYKQYF.

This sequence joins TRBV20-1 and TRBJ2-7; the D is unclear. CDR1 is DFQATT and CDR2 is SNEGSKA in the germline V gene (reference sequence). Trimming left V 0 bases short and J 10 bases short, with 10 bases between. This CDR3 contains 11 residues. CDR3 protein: CSARDPPDQYF. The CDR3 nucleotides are TGCAGTGCTAGAGACCCGCCCGACCAGTACTTC.

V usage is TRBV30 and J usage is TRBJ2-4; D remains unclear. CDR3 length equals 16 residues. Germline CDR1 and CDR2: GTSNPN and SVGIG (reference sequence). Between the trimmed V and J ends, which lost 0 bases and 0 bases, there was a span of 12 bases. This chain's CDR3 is CAWSVDRKLAKNIQYF. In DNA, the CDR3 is TGTGCCTGGAGTGTCGATCGGAAGTTAGCCAAAAACATTCAGTACTTC.

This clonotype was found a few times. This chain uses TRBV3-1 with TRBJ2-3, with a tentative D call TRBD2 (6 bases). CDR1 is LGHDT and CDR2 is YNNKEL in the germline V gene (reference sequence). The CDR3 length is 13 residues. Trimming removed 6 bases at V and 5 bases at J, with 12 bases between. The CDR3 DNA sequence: TGTGCCAGCAGTTTCGGAGGGGTAGATACGCAGTATTTT. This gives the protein CASSFGGVDTQYF.

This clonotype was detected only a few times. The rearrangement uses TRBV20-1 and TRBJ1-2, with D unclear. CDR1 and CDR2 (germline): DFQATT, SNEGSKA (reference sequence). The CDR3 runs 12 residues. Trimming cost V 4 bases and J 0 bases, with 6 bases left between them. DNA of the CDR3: TGCAGTGCTAAGGAGGCTAACTATGGCTACACCTTC. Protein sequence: CSAKEANYGYTF.

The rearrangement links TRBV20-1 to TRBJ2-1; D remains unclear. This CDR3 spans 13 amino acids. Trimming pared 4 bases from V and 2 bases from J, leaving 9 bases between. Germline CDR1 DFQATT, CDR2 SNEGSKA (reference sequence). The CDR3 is CSATTTTYNEQFF. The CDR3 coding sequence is TGCAGTGCTACCACTACAACCTACAATGAGCAGTTCTTC.

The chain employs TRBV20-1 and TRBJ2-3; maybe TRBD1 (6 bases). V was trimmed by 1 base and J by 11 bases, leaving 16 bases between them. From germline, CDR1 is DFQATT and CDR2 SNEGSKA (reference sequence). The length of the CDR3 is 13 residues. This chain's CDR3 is CSARVPEGVGQYF. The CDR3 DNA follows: TGCAGTGCTAGAGTCCCAGAGGGGGTAGGGCAGTATTTT.

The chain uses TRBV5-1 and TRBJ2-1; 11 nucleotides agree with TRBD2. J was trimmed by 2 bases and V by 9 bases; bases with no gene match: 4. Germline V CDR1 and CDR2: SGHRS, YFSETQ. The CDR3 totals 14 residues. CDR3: CATTSGETYNEQFF. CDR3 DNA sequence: TGCGCCACGACTAGCGGGGAAACCTACAATGAGCAGTTCTTC.

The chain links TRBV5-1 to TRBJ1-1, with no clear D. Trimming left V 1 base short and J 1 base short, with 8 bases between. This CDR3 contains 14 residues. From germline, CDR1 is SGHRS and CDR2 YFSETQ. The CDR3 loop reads CASSLFQGNTEAFF. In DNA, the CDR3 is TGCGCCAGCAGCTTGTTCCAAGGGAACACTGAAGCTTTCTTT.

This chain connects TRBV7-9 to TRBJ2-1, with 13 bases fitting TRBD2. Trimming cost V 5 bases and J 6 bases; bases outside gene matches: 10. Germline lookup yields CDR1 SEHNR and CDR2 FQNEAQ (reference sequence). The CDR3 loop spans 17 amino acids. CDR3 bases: TGTGCCAGCAGCGCATCCGCACTAGCGGGAGGGGTCAATGAGCAGTTCTTC. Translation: CASSASALAGGVNEQFF.

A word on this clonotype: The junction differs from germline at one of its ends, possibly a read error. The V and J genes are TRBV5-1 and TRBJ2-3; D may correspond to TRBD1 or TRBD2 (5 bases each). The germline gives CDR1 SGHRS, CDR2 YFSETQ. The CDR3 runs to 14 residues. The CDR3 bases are TGCACCAGCGTCGGGACCCCCGGCGGAGATACGCAGTATTTT. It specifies CTSVGTPGGDTQYF.

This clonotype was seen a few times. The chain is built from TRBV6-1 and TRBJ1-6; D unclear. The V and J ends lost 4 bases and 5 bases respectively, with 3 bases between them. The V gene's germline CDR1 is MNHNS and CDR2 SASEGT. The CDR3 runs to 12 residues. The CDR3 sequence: CASSVDNSPLHF. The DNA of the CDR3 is TGTGCCAGCAGTGTGGATAATTCACCCCTCCACTTT.

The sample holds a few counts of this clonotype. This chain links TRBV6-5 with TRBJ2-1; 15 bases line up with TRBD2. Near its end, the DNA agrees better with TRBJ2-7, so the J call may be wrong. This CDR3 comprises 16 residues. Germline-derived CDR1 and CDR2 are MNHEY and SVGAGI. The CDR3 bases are TGTGCCAGCACGTTAGGGACTAGCGGGGGGTACAATGAGCAGTACTTC. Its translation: CASTLGTSGGYNEQYF.

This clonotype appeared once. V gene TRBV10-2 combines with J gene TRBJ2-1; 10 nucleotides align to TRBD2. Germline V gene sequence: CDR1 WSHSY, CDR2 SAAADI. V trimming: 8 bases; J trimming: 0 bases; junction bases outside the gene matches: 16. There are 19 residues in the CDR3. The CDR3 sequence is CASSPEGLADPSSYNEQFF. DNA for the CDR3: TGCGCCAGCTCCCCAGAAGGACTAGCGGACCCGAGCTCCTACAATGAGCAGTTCTTC.

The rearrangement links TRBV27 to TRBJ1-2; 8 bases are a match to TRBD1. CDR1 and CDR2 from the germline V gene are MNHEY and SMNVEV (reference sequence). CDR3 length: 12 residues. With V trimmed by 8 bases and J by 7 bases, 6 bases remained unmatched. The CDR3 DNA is TGTGCCAGCCAAGGACAGGGAAGTGGCTACACCTTC. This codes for CASQGQGSGYTF.

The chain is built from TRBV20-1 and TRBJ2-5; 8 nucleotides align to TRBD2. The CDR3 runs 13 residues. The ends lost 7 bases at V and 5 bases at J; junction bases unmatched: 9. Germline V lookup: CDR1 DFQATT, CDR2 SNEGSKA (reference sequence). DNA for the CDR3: TGCAGTGGCCTTAGCGGGGTTCCCGAGACCCAGTACTTC. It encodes CSGLSGVPETQYF.

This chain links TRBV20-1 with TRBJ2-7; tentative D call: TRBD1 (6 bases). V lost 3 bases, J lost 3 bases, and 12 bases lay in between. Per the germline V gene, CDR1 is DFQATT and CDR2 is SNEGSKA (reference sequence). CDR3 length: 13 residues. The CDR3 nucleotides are TGCAGTGCTAGGTACAGGGACAACTACGAGCAGTACTTC. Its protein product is CSARYRDNYEQYF.

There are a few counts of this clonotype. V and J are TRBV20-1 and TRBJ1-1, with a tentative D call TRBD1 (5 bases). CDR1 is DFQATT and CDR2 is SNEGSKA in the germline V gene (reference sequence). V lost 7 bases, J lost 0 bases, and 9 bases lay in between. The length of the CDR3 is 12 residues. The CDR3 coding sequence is TGCAGTGGGACGGGGCTGAACACTGAAGCTTTCTTT. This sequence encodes CSGTGLNTEAFF.

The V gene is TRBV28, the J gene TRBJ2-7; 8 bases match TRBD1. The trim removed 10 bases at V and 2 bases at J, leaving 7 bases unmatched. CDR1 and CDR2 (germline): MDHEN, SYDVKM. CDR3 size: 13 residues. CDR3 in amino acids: CATQPGQAYEQYF. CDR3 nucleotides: TGTGCCACCCAACCGGGACAGGCCTACGAGCAGTACTTC.

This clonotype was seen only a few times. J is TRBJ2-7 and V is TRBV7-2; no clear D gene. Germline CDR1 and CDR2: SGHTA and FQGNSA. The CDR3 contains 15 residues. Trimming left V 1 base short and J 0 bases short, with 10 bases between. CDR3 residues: CASSLDPIYSYEQYF. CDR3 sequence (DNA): TGTGCCAGCAGCTTAGACCCGATTTACTCCTACGAGCAGTACTTC. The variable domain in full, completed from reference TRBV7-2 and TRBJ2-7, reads GAGVSQSPSNKVTEKGKDVELRCDPISGHTALYWYRQSLGQGLEFLIYFQGNSAPDKSGLPSDRFSAERTGGSVSTLTIQRTQQEDSAVYLCASSLDPIYSYEQYFGPGTRLTVT.

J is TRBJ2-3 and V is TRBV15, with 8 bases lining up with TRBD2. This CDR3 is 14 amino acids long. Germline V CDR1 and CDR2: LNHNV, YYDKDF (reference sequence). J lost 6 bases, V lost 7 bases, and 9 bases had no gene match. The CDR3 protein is CATTGTRSPDTQYF. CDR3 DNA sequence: TGTGCCACCACCGGGACTAGGAGTCCGGATACGCAGTATTTT.

The CDR3 region is CSRRGGAGKETQYF. In DNA form, the CDR3 reads TGCAGCCGGCGCGGGGGGGCGGGAAAAGAGACCCAGTACTTC. The gene calls are TRBV20-1 and TRBJ2-5, with 9 nucleotides matching TRBD2. The CDR3 runs 14 residues. Looked up from germline, CDR1 is DFQATT and CDR2 is SNEGSKA (reference sequence).

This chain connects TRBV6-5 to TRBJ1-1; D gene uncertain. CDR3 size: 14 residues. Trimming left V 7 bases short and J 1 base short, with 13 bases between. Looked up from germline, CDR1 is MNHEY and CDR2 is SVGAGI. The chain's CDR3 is CASTGRKQNTEAFF. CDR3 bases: TGTGCCAGCACGGGTCGGAAGCAGAACACTGAAGCTTTCTTT.